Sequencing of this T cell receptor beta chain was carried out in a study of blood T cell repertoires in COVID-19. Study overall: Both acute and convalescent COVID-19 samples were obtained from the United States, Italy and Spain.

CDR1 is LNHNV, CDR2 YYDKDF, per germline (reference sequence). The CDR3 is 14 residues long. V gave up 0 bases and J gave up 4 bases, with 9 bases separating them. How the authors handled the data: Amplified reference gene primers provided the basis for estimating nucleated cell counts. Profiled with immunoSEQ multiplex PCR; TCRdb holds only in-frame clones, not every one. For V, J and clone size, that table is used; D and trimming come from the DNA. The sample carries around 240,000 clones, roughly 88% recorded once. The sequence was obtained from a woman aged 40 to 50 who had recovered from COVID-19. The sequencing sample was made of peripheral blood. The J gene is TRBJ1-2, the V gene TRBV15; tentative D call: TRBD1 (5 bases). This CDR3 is CATSRDLGLYGYTF. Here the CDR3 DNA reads TGTGCCACCAGCAGAGATCTGGGGCTCTATGGCTACACCTTC.